These 20 T cell receptor beta chains were all obtained from the same sample, sequenced in a study of blood T cell repertoires in COVID-19. Sequencing used immunoSEQ multiplex PCR; TCRdb keeps in-frame clones, though not all of them. This table holds some 83,000 clones, roughly 78% found once. Sequenced input: peripheral blood. The source of these receptors is a human donor in a cohort sampled during active COVID-19.

This chain links TRBV5-1 with TRBJ1-1; TRBD1 matches 7 bases. CDR1 SGHRS and CDR2 YFSETQ come from the germline V gene. This CDR3 is built from 15 residues. J gave up 3 bases and V 2 bases, and 7 bases lay outside the gene matches. In DNA form, the CDR3 reads TGCGCCAGCAGCTTACAGGGGTTCAGGGACACTGAAGCTTTCTTT. Translated: CASSLQGFRDTEAFF. The full variable domain, with the rest looked up from reference TRBV5-1 and TRBJ1-1, is KAGVTQTPRYLIKTRGQQVTLSCSPISGHRSVSWYQQTPGQGLQFLFEYFSETQRNKGNFPGRFSGRQFSNSRSEMNVSTLELGDSALYLCASSLQGFRDTEAFFGQGTRLTVV.

The J gene is TRBJ1-4, the V gene TRBV11-2; a possible D gene is TRBD1 (6 bases). V lost 0 bases, J lost 8 bases, and 13 bases lay in between. The germline gives CDR1 SGHAT, CDR2 FQNNGV. The CDR3 length is 15 residues. The CDR3 coding sequence is TGTGCCAGCAGCTTAGATCGGACAGCTTACGAAAAACTGTTTTTT. Translation: CASSLDRTAYEKLFF.

V gene TRBV7-2 combines with J gene TRBJ2-5, with 8 bases fitting TRBD1. J gave up 4 bases and V 5 bases, and 6 bases lay outside the gene matches. The CDR3 is 14 residues long. The germline V gene has CDR1 SGHTA and CDR2 FQGNSA. The CDR3 reads CASSKDRDRETQYF. CDR3 DNA sequence: TGTGCCAGCAGCAAGGACAGGGATCGAGAGACCCAGTACTTC.

This clone was seen only a few times. The chain combines TRBV27 with TRBJ2-2; 10 bases map to TRBD2. The germline V gene has CDR1 MNHEY and CDR2 SMNVEV (reference sequence). This CDR3 region has 16 residues. V lost 5 bases, J lost 2 bases, and 5 bases stayed unmatched. DNA of the CDR3: TGTGCCAGCAGTACCAAGCGGGGGGGTAACACCGGGGAGCTGTTTTTT. Its protein product is CASSTKRGGNTGELFF.

The genes are TRBV12-3 or TRBV12-4 and TRBJ2-2; D is uncertain. Trimming shortened V by 6 bases and J by 2 bases, and 4 bases separated the two germline ends. This CDR3 is built from 12 residues. This CDR3 is CASRSNTGELFF. The CDR3 DNA follows: TGTGCCAGCAGATCTAACACCGGGGAGCTGTTTTTT.

CDR3 DNA sequence: TGTGCCAGCAGTTCCCAGGTGGGGGCCTCCGGCTACACCTTC. Translation: CASSSQVGASGYTF. The chain couples TRBV27 to TRBJ1-2; TRBD1 is a possible D gene (6 bases). The V end was cut by 4 bases, the J end by 8 bases, with 17 bases between. The CDR3 length is 14 residues. Germline CDR1 and CDR2: MNHEY and SMNVEV (reference sequence).

This chain joins TRBV5-1 and TRBJ2-7; TRBD1 matches 7 bases. Germline lookup yields CDR1 SGHRS and CDR2 YFSETQ. Trimming removed 1 base from V and 4 bases from J; junction bases left unmatched: 5. The CDR3 length is 14 residues. CDR3: CASSLSGQSYEQYF. In nucleotides, the CDR3 is TGCGCCAGCAGCTTGTCGGGACAGTCATACGAGCAGTACTTC.

The V call is TRBV15, the J call TRBJ2-6; 10 bases match TRBD1. Looked up from germline, CDR1 is LNHNV and CDR2 is YYDKDF (reference sequence). Unmatched junction bases numbered 11, after V lost 8 bases and J lost 4 bases. CDR3 length: 17 residues. The CDR3 loop is CATQDGTGVVGANVLTF. As DNA, the CDR3 is TGTGCCACCCAGGACGGGACAGGGGTCGTGGGGGCCAACGTCCTGACTTTC.

V usage is TRBV18 and J usage is TRBJ1-2; 11 positions match TRBD1. Germline CDR1 KGHSH, CDR2 LQKENI. This CDR3 is 15 amino acids long. The ends lost 6 bases at V and 4 bases at J; junction bases unmatched: 7. In DNA, the CDR3 is TGTGCCAGCTCTCGGACAGGGGGCGTAGGCTATGGCTACACCTTC. Translated, it gives CASSRTGGVGYGYTF.

The chain employs TRBV6-5 and TRBJ1-5; D gene uncertain. Trimming stripped 5 bases from V and 2 bases from J, with 13 bases between. CDR3 length equals 15 residues. Germline-derived CDR1 and CDR2 are MNHEY and SVGAGI. The CDR3 loop reads CASSPRPGGNQPQHF. CDR3 DNA sequence: TGTGCCAGCAGTCCCAGACCCGGAGGCAATCAGCCCCAGCATTTT.

This clone was counted between two and nine times. The chain carries TRBV10-3 and TRBJ2-1; TRBD2 matches at 11 bases. The CDR3 contains 17 residues. Unmatched junction bases numbered 10, after V lost 4 bases and J lost 5 bases. Germline V lookup: CDR1 ENHRY, CDR2 SYGVKD. The CDR3 nucleotides are TGTGCCATCAGTGGACCAACCTTAGCGGGGGGGGACAATGAGCAGTTCTTC. It is translated as CAISGPTLAGGDNEQFF.

The rearrangement links TRBV28 to TRBJ1-2; the match to TRBD1 covers 8 bases. The V and J ends lost 6 bases and 4 bases, in that order; junction bases with no gene match: 7. Germline V gives CDR1 MDHEN, CDR2 SYDVKM. The CDR3 has 14 amino acids. The CDR3 sequence: CASRSRGLGYGYTF. The CDR3 bases are TGTGCCAGCAGATCCAGGGGGCTGGGCTATGGCTACACCTTC.

This clone showed up just once. The chain employs TRBV7-9 and TRBJ1-5; 9 nucleotides match TRBD1. V trimming: 5 bases; J trimming: 7 bases; junction bases outside the gene matches: 9. Per the germline V gene, CDR1 is SEHNR and CDR2 is FQNEAQ (reference sequence). This CDR3 is built from 15 residues. As DNA, the CDR3 is TGTGCCAGCAGCCCTGGCGGGACAGGGTTCCAGCCCCAGCATTTT. Amino acid sequence: CASSPGGTGFQPQHF. Combining the CDR3 with reference TRBV7-9 and TRBJ1-5 gives the whole variable domain DTGVSQNPRHKITKRGQNVTFRCDPISEHNRLYWYRQTLGQGPEFLTYFQNEAQLEKSRLLSDRFSAERPKGSFSTLEIQRTEQGDSAMYLCASSPGGTGFQPQHFGDGTRLSIL.

This sequence joins TRBV7-2 and TRBJ1-1, with D maybe TRBD1 (5 bases). V was shortened by 5 bases and J by 1 base, with 8 bases between the two germline ends. The germline CDR1 and CDR2 sequences are SGHTA and FQGNSA. This CDR3 has 13 residues. As DNA, the CDR3 is TGTGCCAGCAGCACGACAGCGAACACTGAAGCTTTCTTT. It is translated as CASSTTANTEAFF.

This clone was found a few times. The V and J genes are TRBV28 and TRBJ2-7; weak D call: TRBD2 (6 bases). The CDR3 is 14 residues long. Germline CDR1 and CDR2: MDHEN and SYDVKM. V lost 7 bases and J 4 bases, leaving 17 bases between the germline ends. The chain's CDR3 is CASTPGRGGYEQYF. CDR3 nucleotide sequence: TGTGCCAGCACCCCTGGACGGGGAGGATACGAGCAGTACTTC.

This clone came up once. The chain links TRBV30 to TRBJ2-2, with D perhaps matching TRBD1 (6 bases). Trimming shortened V by 3 bases and J by 6 bases, and 14 bases separated the two germline ends. Germline assignment: CDR1 GTSNPN and CDR2 SVGIG (reference sequence). This CDR3 contains 14 residues. The DNA of the CDR3 is TGTGCCTGGAGACGGACAGTACGATCCGGGGAGCTGTTTTTT. It specifies CAWRRTVRSGELFF. The whole variable domain, filled in from reference TRBV30 and TRBJ2-2, reads SQTIHQWPATLVQPVGSPLSLECTVEGTSNPNLYWYRQAAGRGLQLLFYSVGIGQISSEVPQNLSASRPQDRQFILSSKKLLLSDSGFYLCAWRRTVRSGELFFGEGSRLTVL.

The V and J genes are TRBV5-1 and TRBJ2-1; 8 bases are a match to TRBD2. The germline V gene has CDR1 SGHRS and CDR2 YFSETQ. V was pared by 0 bases and J by 8 bases, with 4 bases of the junction left unmatched. The CDR3 is 14 residues long. The CDR3 loop reads CASSLEDGGDEQFF. CDR3 DNA sequence: TGCGCCAGCAGCTTGGAGGACGGGGGGGATGAGCAGTTCTTC.

The genes are TRBV27 and TRBJ2-1, with TRBD1 matching over 10 bases. Germline-derived CDR1 and CDR2 are MNHEY and SMNVEV (reference sequence). The V segment lost 5 bases and the J segment 5 bases; nucleotides outside the gene matches: 3. The CDR3 length is 14 residues. The CDR3 coding sequence is TGTGCCAGCAGTAGACAGGGGGCAAACAATGAGCAGTTCTTC. Its translation is CASSRQGANNEQFF.

V gene TRBV5-4 combines with J gene TRBJ2-1; the D is unclear. Germline CDR1 is SGHNT and CDR2 is YYREEE (reference sequence). There are 13 residues in the CDR3. The germline V and J ends were trimmed by 4 bases and 4 bases, with 9 bases remaining between them. The CDR3 DNA sequence: TGTGCCAGCAGCCCCGTCGGGTACAATGAGCAGTTCTTC. Amino acid sequence: CASSPVGYNEQFF.

The rearrangement joins TRBV19 to TRBJ1-2; 7 bases are shared with TRBD1. The trim removed 9 bases at V and 2 bases at J, leaving 6 bases unmatched. The CDR3 contains 13 residues. Germline lookup yields CDR1 LNHDA and CDR2 SQIVND (reference sequence). CDR3 protein: CASLDRDNYGYTF. The CDR3 DNA follows: TGTGCCAGCCTTGACAGGGACAACTATGGCTACACCTTC.